This TCR beta chain was identified in a study of cytomegalovirus exposure and HLA in healthy donors. While unrecorded immune exposures were likely, the donors were nominally healthy when sampled. PCR employed 60 Vbeta and 13 Jbeta primers. Clones were read by immunoSEQ multiplex PCR, and TCRdb kept only the in-frame ones, dropping some. This table holds 65,000 to 85,000 clones, 86% found once. This TCR came from a woman aged 30 to 39 in good health and CMV-seronegative. Sequencing input: PBMCs.

CDR3 DNA sequence: TGCAGCGTCGCATCCATGGGAGGGGGGGGCAATCAGCCCCAGCATTTT. Its translation: CSVASMGGGGNQPQHF. The chain combines TRBV29-1 with TRBJ1-5; D might be TRBD1 (6 bases). CDR3 length: 16 amino acids. Per the germline V gene, CDR1 is SQVTM and CDR2 is ANQGSEA. Trimming took off 6 bases at V and 2 bases at J, with 20 bases between the two ends.